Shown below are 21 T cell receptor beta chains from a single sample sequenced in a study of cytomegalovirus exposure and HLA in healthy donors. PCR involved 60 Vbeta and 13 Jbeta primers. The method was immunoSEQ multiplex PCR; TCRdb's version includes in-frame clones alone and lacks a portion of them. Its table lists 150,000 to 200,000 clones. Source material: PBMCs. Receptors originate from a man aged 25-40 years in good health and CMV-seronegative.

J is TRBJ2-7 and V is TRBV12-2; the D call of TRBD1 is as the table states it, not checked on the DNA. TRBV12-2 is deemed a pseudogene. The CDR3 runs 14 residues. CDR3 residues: CASRFMDSSGEQYF. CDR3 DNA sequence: TGTGCAAGTCGCTTTATGGACAGCTCGGGAGAGCAGTACTTC.

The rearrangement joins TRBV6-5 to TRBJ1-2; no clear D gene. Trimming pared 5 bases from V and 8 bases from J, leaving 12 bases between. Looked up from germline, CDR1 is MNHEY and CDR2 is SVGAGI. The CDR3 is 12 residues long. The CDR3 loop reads CASSNSRWGYTF. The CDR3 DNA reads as TGTGCCAGCAGTAATAGCCGGTGGGGCTACACCTTC.

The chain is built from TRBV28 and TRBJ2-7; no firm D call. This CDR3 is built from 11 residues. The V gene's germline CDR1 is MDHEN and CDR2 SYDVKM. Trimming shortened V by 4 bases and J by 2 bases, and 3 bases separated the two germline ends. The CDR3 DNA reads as TGTGCCAGCAGTTCGGCCTACGAGCAGTACTTC. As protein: CASSSAYEQYF.

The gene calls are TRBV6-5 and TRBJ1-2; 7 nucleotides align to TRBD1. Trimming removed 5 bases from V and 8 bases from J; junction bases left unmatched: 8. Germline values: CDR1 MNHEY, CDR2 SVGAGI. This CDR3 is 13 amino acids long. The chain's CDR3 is CASSQLTGFGYTF. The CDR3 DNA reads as TGTGCCAGCAGTCAATTGACAGGGTTCGGCTACACCTTC.

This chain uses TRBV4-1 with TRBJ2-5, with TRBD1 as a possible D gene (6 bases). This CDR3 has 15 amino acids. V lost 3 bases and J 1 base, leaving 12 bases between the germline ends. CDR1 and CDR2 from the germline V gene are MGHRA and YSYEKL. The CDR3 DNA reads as TGCGCCAGCAGCCACATACAGGGTCGCCAAGAGACCCAGTACTTC. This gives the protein CASSHIQGRQETQYF.

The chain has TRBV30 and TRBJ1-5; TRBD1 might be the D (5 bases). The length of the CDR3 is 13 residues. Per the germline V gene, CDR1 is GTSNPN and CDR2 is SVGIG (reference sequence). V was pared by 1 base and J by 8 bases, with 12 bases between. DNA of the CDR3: TGTGCCTGGAGTGGGATGGGGGGGGAGCCCCAGCATTTT. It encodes CAWSGMGGEPQHF.

The CDR3 sequence: CASSLRAGIRDIYEQYF. The CDR3 DNA reads as TGTGCCAGCAGTTTAAGGGCAGGGATTAGGGATATCTACGAGCAGTACTTC. The chain employs TRBV27 and TRBJ2-5; D is perhaps TRBD1 (5 bases). The J call may be incorrect, as the DNA end agrees better with TRBJ2-7. Germline V gene sequence: CDR1 MNHEY, CDR2 SMNVEV (reference sequence). The CDR3 runs 17 residues.

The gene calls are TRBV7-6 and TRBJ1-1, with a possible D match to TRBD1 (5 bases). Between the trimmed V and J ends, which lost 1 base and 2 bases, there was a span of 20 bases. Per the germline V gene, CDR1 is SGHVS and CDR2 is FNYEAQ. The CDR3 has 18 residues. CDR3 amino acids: CASSLGPPVGRTNTEAFF. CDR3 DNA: TGTGCCAGCAGCTTAGGCCCCCCGGTGGGAAGGACAAACACTGAAGCTTTCTTT.

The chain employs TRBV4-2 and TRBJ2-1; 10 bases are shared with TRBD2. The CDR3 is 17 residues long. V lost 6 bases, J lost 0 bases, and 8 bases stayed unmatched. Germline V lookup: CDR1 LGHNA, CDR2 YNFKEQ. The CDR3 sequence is CASRRDSGGPSYNEQFF. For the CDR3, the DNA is TGTGCCAGCAGGAGGGATAGCGGGGGGCCCTCCTACAATGAGCAGTTCTTC.

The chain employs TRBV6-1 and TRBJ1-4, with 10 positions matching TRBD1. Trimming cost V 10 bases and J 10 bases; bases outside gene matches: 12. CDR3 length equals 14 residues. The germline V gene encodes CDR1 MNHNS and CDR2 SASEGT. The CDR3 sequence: CATGQGGGDGKLFF. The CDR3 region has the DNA TGTGCCACTGGACAGGGGGGTGGGGATGGAAAACTGTTTTTT.

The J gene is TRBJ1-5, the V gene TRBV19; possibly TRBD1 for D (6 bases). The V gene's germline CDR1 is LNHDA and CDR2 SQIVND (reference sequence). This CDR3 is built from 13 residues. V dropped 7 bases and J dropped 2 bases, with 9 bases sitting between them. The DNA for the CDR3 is TGTGCCAGTACGAACAGGGGCAATCAGCCCCAGCATTTT. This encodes CASTNRGNQPQHF.

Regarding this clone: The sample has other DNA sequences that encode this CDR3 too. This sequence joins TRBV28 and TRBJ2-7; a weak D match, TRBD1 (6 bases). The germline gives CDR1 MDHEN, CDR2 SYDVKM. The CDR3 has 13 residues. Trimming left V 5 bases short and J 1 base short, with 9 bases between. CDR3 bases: TGTGCCAGCAGTCCCGGACAGTCCTACGAGCAGTACTTC. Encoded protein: CASSPGQSYEQYF.

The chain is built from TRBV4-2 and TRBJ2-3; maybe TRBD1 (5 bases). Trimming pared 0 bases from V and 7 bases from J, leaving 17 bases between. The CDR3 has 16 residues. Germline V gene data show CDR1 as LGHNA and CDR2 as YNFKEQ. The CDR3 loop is CASSQEGTGGIYTQYF. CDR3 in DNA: TGTGCCAGCAGCCAAGAGGGCACAGGCGGCATTTATACGCAGTATTTT.

CDR3 in DNA: TGTGCCAGCTCACCATTGACTACGAACACTGAAGCTTTCTTT. Its translation is CASSPLTTNTEAFF. The chain joins TRBV18 to TRBJ1-1; D call uncertain. V was cut by 2 bases and J by 1 base, with 8 bases left in between. Germline CDR1 KGHSH, CDR2 LQKENI. The CDR3 contains 14 residues.

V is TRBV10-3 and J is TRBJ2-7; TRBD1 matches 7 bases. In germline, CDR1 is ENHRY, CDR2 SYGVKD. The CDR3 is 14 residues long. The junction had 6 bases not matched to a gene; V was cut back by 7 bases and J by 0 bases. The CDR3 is CAINPTGTSYEQYF. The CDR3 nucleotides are TGTGCCATCAACCCGACAGGGACCTCCTACGAGCAGTACTTC.

The CDR3 loop reads CASSFGRTGASFF. The DNA for the CDR3 is TGTGCCAGCAGCTTTGGGAGGACAGGGGCATCGTTTTTT. The V gene is TRBV7-6, the J gene TRBJ1-4; 9 bases fit TRBD1. CDR1 is SGHVS, CDR2 FNYEAQ, per germline. The CDR3 runs to 13 residues. With V trimmed by 3 bases and J by 16 bases, 9 bases remained unmatched.

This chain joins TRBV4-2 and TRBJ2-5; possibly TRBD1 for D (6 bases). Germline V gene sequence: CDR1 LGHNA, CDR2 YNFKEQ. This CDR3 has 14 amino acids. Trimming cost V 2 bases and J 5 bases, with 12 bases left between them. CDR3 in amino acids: CASSQSYDRETQYF. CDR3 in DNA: TGTGCCAGCAGCCAATCCTATGACAGGGAGACCCAGTACTTC.

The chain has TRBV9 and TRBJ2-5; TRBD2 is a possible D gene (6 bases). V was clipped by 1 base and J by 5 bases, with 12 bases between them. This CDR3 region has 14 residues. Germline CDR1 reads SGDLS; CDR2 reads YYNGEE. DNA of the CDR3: TGTGCCAGCAGCGTAAAGTCTGGGGGGGAGACCCAGTACTTC. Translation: CASSVKSGGETQYF. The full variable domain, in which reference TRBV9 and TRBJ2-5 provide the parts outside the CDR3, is DSGVTQTPKHLITATGQRVTLRCSPRSGDLSVYWYQQSLDQGLQFLIQYYNGEERAKGNILERFSAQQFPDLHSELNLSSLELGDSALYFCASSVKSGGETQYFGPGTRLLVL.

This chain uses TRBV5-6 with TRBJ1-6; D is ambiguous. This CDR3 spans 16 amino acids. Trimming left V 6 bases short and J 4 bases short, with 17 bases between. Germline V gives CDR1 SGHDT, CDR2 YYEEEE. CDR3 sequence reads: CASMLIAADYNSPLHF. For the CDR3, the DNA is TGTGCCAGCATGCTGATCGCGGCGGATTATAATTCACCCCTCCACTTT.

CDR3 loop: CASSESRAGETQYF. As DNA, the CDR3 is TGTGCCAGCAGTGAATCTCGAGCAGGGGAGACCCAGTACTTC. V and J are TRBV25-1 and TRBJ2-5; perhaps TRBD1 as D (5 bases). This CDR3 region has 14 residues. Trimming took 1 base from V and 5 from J, leaving 11 bases between them. Per the germline V gene, CDR1 is MGHDK and CDR2 is SYGVNS. The variable domain in full, completed from reference TRBV25-1 and TRBJ2-5, reads EADIYQTPRYLVIGTGKKITLECSQTMGHDKMYWYQQDPGMELHLIHYSYGVNSTEKGDLSSESTVSRIRTEHFPLTLESARPSHTSQYLCASSESRAGETQYFGPGTRLLVL.

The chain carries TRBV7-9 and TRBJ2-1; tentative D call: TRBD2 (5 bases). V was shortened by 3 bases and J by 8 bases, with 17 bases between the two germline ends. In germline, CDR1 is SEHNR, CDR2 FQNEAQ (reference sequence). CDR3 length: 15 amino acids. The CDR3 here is CASSLERLSPHEQFF. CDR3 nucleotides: TGTGCCAGCAGCTTGGAGCGGTTAAGTCCCCATGAGCAGTTCTTC.